These 10 T cell receptor beta chains were all obtained from the same sample, sequenced in a study of T-cell memory formation after mild COVID-19. TCRdb reprocessed the 5' RACE reads via MiXCR and lists one record per CDR3 protein. The sample includes 300,000 to 350,000 distinct CDR3 sequences, approximately 14% of them seen just once. The specimen sequenced was PBMCs or a T cell subset sorted from them (not recorded which). The receptors come from a young man who had mild COVID-19 (a few samples of this study predate the infection). Cell type and time point are not known.

This clonotype has just a few counts. V is TRBV10-3 and J is TRBJ2-7, with D perhaps being TRBD1 or TRBD2 (5 bases each). The CDR3 is 13 residues long. Deletions cut 0 bases from V and 6 bases from J, with 9 bases between. The germline CDR1 and CDR2 sequences are ENHRY and SYGVKD. The DNA for the CDR3 is TGTGCCATCAGTGAGTCAGGGGCGGGCGAGCAGTACGTC. Its translation: CAISESGAGEQYV.

The rearrangement links TRBV6-2 or TRBV6-3 to TRBJ2-1; 9 nucleotides agree with TRBD2. Germline CDR1 reads MNHEY; CDR2 reads SVGEGT. The CDR3 is made up of 17 amino acids. V lost 2 bases and J lost 1; bases outside the gene matches: 6. The chain's CDR3 is CASSYRAGGSSYNEQFF. The CDR3 DNA follows: TGTGCCAGCAGTTACCGGGCGGGGGGGTCATCCTACAATGAGCAGTTCTTC.

The J gene is TRBJ1-1, the V gene TRBV20-1; D gene uncertain. Germline loops: CDR1 DFQATT, CDR2 SNEGSKA (reference sequence). The germline V and J ends were trimmed by 5 bases and 2 bases, with 9 bases remaining between them. CDR3 length equals 12 residues. For the CDR3, the DNA is TGCAGTGCTGGAGCCCGTAACACTGAAGCTTTCTTT. Its protein is CSAGARNTEAFF.

This clonotype was counted ten times or more. This chain links TRBV12-3 or TRBV12-4 with TRBJ2-7; D not certain. Trimming took off 3 bases at V and 4 bases at J, with 4 bases between the two ends. The CDR3 covers 11 residues. In nucleotides, the CDR3 is TGTGCCAGCAGTTTCGCGTACGAGCAGTACGTC. Translating gives CASSFAYEQYV.

In this sample, this clonotype turned up a few times. The rearrangement links TRBV4-2 to TRBJ2-3, with a tentative D call TRBD2 (6 bases). CDR1 and CDR2 from the germline V gene are LGHNA and YNFKEQ. The CDR3 runs to 17 residues. V was trimmed by 2 bases and J by 2 bases, leaving 17 bases between them. This CDR3 is CASSQNSGTLVTDTQYF. CDR3 in DNA: TGTGCCAGCAGCCAAAATTCCGGGACTTTAGTCACAGATACGCAGTATTTT.

This rearrangement joins TRBV28 to TRBJ2-7; 9 positions match TRBD1. CDR1 is MDHEN, CDR2 SYDVKM, per germline. This CDR3 contains 14 residues. Unmatched junction bases numbered 6, after V lost 6 bases and J lost 3 bases. The CDR3 reads CASSPGTGIYEQYV. CDR3 coding DNA: TGTGCCAGCAGCCCCGGGACAGGGATCTACGAGCAGTACGTC.

This clonotype was seen many times. The chain recombines TRBV4-1 with TRBJ2-3; D perhaps matches TRBD2 (5 bases). The V gene lost 1 base and the J gene lost 1 base, with 9 bases spanning the gap. CDR3 size: 15 residues. Germline V gene lookup returns CDR1 MGHRA and CDR2 YSYEKL. The DNA of the CDR3 is TGCGCCAGCAGCCAAGTTAGCGAGGGCACAGATACGCAGTATTTT. Translated: CASSQVSEGTDTQYF.

This clonotype was detected ten times or more. An end of the junction differs from the germline gene, which may be a read error. This chain joins TRBV6-5 and TRBJ1-4; no clear D gene. Germline V gene lookup returns CDR1 MNHEY and CDR2 SVGAGI. The CDR3 spans 16 residues. The CDR3 is CASSYRFNGFNENLFF. The CDR3 region has the DNA TGTGCCAGCAGTTACCGCTTTAATGGTTTTAATGAAAACCTGTTTTTT.

The chain has TRBV4-1 and TRBJ2-2, with a possible D match to TRBD1 (6 bases). This CDR3 has 15 amino acids. The V gene's germline CDR1 is MGHRA and CDR2 YSYEKL. The ends were cut back, 7 bases at V and 0 bases at J, with 12 bases in the middle. DNA for the CDR3: TGCGCCAGCACAGGGGCTCCGGCGAACACCGGGGAGCTGTTTTTT. Encoded protein: CASTGAPANTGELFF.

Only a few counts were recorded for this clonotype. CDR3 region: CASKRGGEGNTEAFF. The CDR3 DNA sequence: TGTGCCAGCAAAAGGGGAGGTGAGGGGAACACTGAAGCTTTCTTT. The V gene is TRBV25-1, the J gene TRBJ1-1, with D maybe TRBD1 (5 bases). V was pared by 7 bases and J by 1 base, with 16 bases between. Looked up from germline, CDR1 is MGHDK and CDR2 is SYGVNS. This CDR3 has 15 residues.